Following are 23 T cell receptor beta chains from one sample sequenced in a study of shared clonotypes between healthy human individuals. Measured with immunoSEQ multiplex PCR; TCRdb has only the in-frame clones, and not every one. The data show 2 million to 2.5 million clones, 80% to 95% seen once. The sample was naive CD4+ T cells from PBMCs. Subset in this sample: CD45RA+ positively selected. These receptors originate from a young man in good health. Some clones in this sample may be carry-over from other donors' samples.

This chain connects TRBV18 to TRBJ2-5; D is uncertain. CDR1 and CDR2 from the germline V gene are KGHSH and LQKENI. This CDR3 is 14 amino acids long. V was pared by 5 bases and J by 1 base, with 11 bases between. This CDR3 reads CASSSFGFQETQYF. The DNA for the CDR3 is TGTGCCAGCTCATCATTCGGATTCCAAGAGACCCAGTACTTC.

The V and J genes are TRBV6-4 and TRBJ1-1, with a tentative D call TRBD1 (6 bases). The germline V gene has CDR1 MRHNA and CDR2 SNTAGT. The V and J ends lost 3 bases and 5 bases respectively, with 31 bases between them. This CDR3 has 20 amino acids. The DNA for the CDR3 is TGTGCCAGCAGTGAAGGGACAATCCTCACCTGCCCGAACCTGTATACTGAAGCTTTCTTT. Residues: CASSEGTILTCPNLYTEAFF.

The rearrangement links TRBV14 to TRBJ1-2; TRBD1 aligns across 10 bases. The length of the CDR3 is 14 residues. The germline V gene encodes CDR1 SGHDN and CDR2 FVKESK. V was pared by 4 bases and J by 5 bases, with 4 bases of the junction left unmatched. The CDR3 here is CASSRGQGRYGYTF. DNA for the CDR3: TGTGCCAGCAGCCGGGGACAGGGGAGGTATGGCTACACCTTC.

The V call is TRBV12-5, the J call TRBJ2-2, with 9 bases fitting TRBD2. Per the germline V gene, CDR1 is LGHNT and CDR2 is FRNRAP. V shed 2 bases, J shed 4 bases, and the junction held 5 bases outside the gene matches. The CDR3 runs 16 residues. The chain's CDR3 is CASGLRGLAGTGELFF. CDR3 sequence (DNA): TGTGCTAGTGGTTTGAGGGGACTAGCCGGCACCGGGGAGCTGTTTTTT.

This chain joins TRBV5-1 and TRBJ1-1; D uncertain. The V gene lost 1 base and the J gene lost 4 bases, with 8 bases spanning the gap. The CDR3 is 13 amino acids. Germline V gene data show CDR1 as SGHRS and CDR2 as YFSETQ. Here the CDR3 DNA reads TGCGCCAGCAGCTTGCGGGGTCCCACTGAAGCTTTCTTT. Translation: CASSLRGPTEAFF.

The chain couples TRBV18 to TRBJ1-2; D gene ambiguous. V lost 3 bases and J lost 0, with 11 bases in between. The CDR3 totals 15 residues. Per germline, CDR1 KGHSH and CDR2 LQKENI. The CDR3 loop reads CASSPLGPPNYGYTF. CDR3 sequence (DNA): TGTGCCAGCTCACCTCTTGGACCTCCTAACTATGGCTACACCTTC.

This clone was seen a handful of times. V usage is TRBV25-1 and J usage is TRBJ1-1, with D unresolved. Trimming cost V 8 bases and J 5 bases, with 9 bases left between them. The CDR3 consists of 11 residues. Germline CDR1 MGHDK, CDR2 SYGVNS. The CDR3 nucleotides read TGTGCCAGCGCAGGTGGTACTGAAGCTTTCTTT. It codes for CASAGGTEAFF.

V and J are TRBV7-6 and TRBJ2-2, with 12 positions matching TRBD2. This CDR3 comprises 15 residues. The V segment lost 4 bases and the J segment 5 bases; nucleotides outside the gene matches: 2. Per germline, CDR1 SGHVS and CDR2 FNYEAQ. The CDR3 sequence is CASSSGTSGTGELFF. In DNA form, the CDR3 reads TGTGCCAGCAGCTCCGGGACTAGCGGGACCGGGGAGCTGTTTTTT.

The chain couples TRBV6-1 to TRBJ2-5; 7 nucleotides agree with TRBD1. V gave up 6 bases and J gave up 5 bases; unmatched junction bases: 12. In germline, CDR1 is MNHNS, CDR2 SASEGT. This CDR3 is built from 15 residues. CDR3 DNA: TGTGCCAGCAGGAAGACAGGGTCCCCAGGGGAGACCCAGTACTTC. It encodes CASRKTGSPGETQYF.

The V and J genes are TRBV7-9 and TRBJ1-2; D is ambiguous. Germline V lookup: CDR1 SEHNR, CDR2 FQNEAQ (reference sequence). V was pared by 1 base and J by 7 bases, with 10 bases between. The CDR3 sequence is 13 residues long. DNA for the CDR3: TGTGCCAGCAGCTTAGAGGGTGCGGCTGGCTACACCTTC. Translating it yields CASSLEGAAGYTF.

In regard to this clone: This CDR3 is also generated by other DNA sequences in the sample. The chain carries TRBV9 and TRBJ2-1; D not certain. V lost 3 bases, J lost 6 bases, and 10 bases lay in between. CDR3 size: 13 residues. Germline CDR1 SGDLS, CDR2 YYNGEE. CDR3 DNA: TGTGCCAGCAGCGCAGGAACCTTCAATGAGCAGTTCTTC. Its translation is CASSAGTFNEQFF.

The chain has TRBV28 and TRBJ1-2; 8 positions agree with TRBD1. Germline trimming cut 3 bases from V and 6 bases from J; bases unmatched to any gene: 15. The CDR3 consists of 17 residues. Germline lookup yields CDR1 MDHEN and CDR2 SYDVKM. This CDR3 reads CASSFVIGQGRGDGYTF. In DNA, the CDR3 is TGTGCCAGCAGTTTTGTGATTGGACAGGGCAGAGGGGATGGCTACACCTTC.

This clone showed up just once. V gene TRBV7-2 combines with J gene TRBJ2-7; TRBD2 is a possible D gene (5 bases). Germline CDR1 reads SGHTA; CDR2 reads FQGNSA. The V gene lost 3 bases and the J gene lost 6 bases, with 12 bases spanning the gap. The CDR3 totals 13 residues. The CDR3 spells CASSFTREGEQYF. The CDR3 DNA follows: TGTGCCAGCAGCTTTACCCGGGAAGGCGAGCAGTACTTC.

This clone was seen a few times. The chain is built from TRBV4-2 and TRBJ2-7; D is undetermined. There are 15 residues in the CDR3. From germline, CDR1 is LGHNA and CDR2 YNFKEQ. Trimming stripped 0 bases from V and 9 bases from J, with 18 bases between. The CDR3 DNA sequence: TGTGCCAGCAGCCAAGATCCCTCCCGCGTCTGGGGGCAGTACTTC. It specifies CASSQDPSRVWGQYF.

The rearrangement links TRBV19 to TRBJ2-7, with D perhaps matching TRBD1 (6 bases). The CDR3 is 14 amino acids. V dropped 6 bases and J dropped 1 base, with 13 bases sitting between them. CDR1 LNHDA and CDR2 SQIVND come from the germline V gene (reference sequence). In nucleotides, the CDR3 is TGTGCCAGTAGGTACCGGGACACGTCCTACGAGCAGTACTTC. As protein: CASRYRDTSYEQYF.

This CDR3 is CASRDSYDEKLFF. Written as DNA, the CDR3 is TGTGCCAGTAGGGACTCGTACGACGAAAAACTGTTTTTT. The chain carries TRBV19 and TRBJ1-4; no reliable D call. V dropped 6 bases and J dropped 8 bases, with 13 bases sitting between them. CDR1 and CDR2 (germline): LNHDA, SQIVND (reference sequence). CDR3 length equals 13 residues.

This sequence joins TRBV5-1 and TRBJ2-2; D is ambiguous. Trimming stripped 6 bases from V and 0 bases from J, with 15 bases between. Germline V gives CDR1 SGHRS, CDR2 YFSETQ. This CDR3 region has 16 residues. This CDR3 is CASTDVKRSNTGELFF. CDR3 nucleotides: TGCGCCAGCACCGACGTAAAGCGATCGAACACCGGGGAGCTGTTTTTT.

This chain uses TRBV7-6 with TRBJ1-5, with D possibly TRBD1 on 6 matching bases. The CDR3 is 12 amino acids. The germline gives CDR1 SGHVS, CDR2 FNYEAQ. Trimming removed 9 bases from V and 4 bases from J, with 10 bases in between. This chain's CDR3 is CASGDRNQPQHF. The CDR3 coding sequence is TGTGCCAGTGGAGACAGGAATCAGCCCCAGCATTTT. The complete variable domain, with remaining parts taken from reference TRBV7-6 and TRBJ1-5, reads GAGVSQSPRYKVTKRGQDVALRCDPISGHVSLYWYRQALGQGPEFLTYFNYEAQQDKSGLPNDRFSAERPEGSISTLTIQRTEQRDSAMYRCASGDRNQPQHFGDGTRLSIL.

The V call is TRBV5-1, the J call TRBJ1-6, with TRBD1 matching 7 bases. CDR1 is SGHRS, CDR2 YFSETQ, per germline. The ends lost 0 bases at V and 7 bases at J; junction bases unmatched: 4. The CDR3 has 15 residues. The CDR3, as DNA: TGCGCCAGCAGCTTGGTAGGCAGGGGGAATTCACCCCTCCACTTT. It specifies CASSLVGRGNSPLHF.

V is TRBV27 and J is TRBJ2-2; D remains ambiguous. Germline V lookup: CDR1 MNHEY, CDR2 SMNVEV (reference sequence). V gave up 5 bases and J gave up 6 bases, with 10 bases separating them. The CDR3 contains 13 residues. CDR3 DNA: TGTGCCAGCAGTCCCTGGATAGCCGGGGAGCTGTTTTTT. It is translated as CASSPWIAGELFF.

V is TRBV6-6 and J is TRBJ2-7, with D possibly matching TRBD2 (6 bases). Trimming took off 5 bases at V and 3 bases at J, with 14 bases between the two ends. Germline values: CDR1 MNHNY, CDR2 SVGAGI (reference sequence). This CDR3 is built from 14 residues. DNA for the CDR3: TGTGCCAGCAGTCCCGGGGACTGGAACTACGAGCAGTACTTC. Its translation: CASSPGDWNYEQYF.

This chain uses TRBV18 with TRBJ2-4; D ambiguous. This CDR3 is built from 16 residues. V was clipped by 6 bases and J by 1 base, with 16 bases between them. In germline, CDR1 is KGHSH, CDR2 LQKENI. DNA of the CDR3: TGTGCCAGCTCCCCCCGAGAGAATTCGGCCAAAAACATTCAGTACTTC. Its translation: CASSPRENSAKNIQYF.

The gene calls are TRBV19 and TRBJ2-1, with D unclear. The germline V and J ends were trimmed by 1 base and 0 bases, with 16 bases remaining between them. The CDR3 length is 18 residues. The germline V gene encodes CDR1 LNHDA and CDR2 SQIVND (reference sequence). The CDR3, as DNA: TGTGCCAGTAGTATAGGCCGGACCGGACGTAGCTCCTACAATGAGCAGTTCTTC. This codes for CASSIGRTGRSSYNEQFF.